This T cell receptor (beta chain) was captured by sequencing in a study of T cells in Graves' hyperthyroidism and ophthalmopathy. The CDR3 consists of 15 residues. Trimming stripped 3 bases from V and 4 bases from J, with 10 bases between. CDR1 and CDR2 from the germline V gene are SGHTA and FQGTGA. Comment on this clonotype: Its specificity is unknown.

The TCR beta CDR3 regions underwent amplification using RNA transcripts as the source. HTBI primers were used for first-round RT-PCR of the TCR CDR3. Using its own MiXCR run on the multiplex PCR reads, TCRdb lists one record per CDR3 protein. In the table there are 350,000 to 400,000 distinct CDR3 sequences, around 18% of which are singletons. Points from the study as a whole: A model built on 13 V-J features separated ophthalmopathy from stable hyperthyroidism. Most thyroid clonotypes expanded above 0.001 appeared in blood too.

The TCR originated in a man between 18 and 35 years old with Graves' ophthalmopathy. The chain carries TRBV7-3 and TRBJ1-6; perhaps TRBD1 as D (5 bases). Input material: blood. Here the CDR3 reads CASSFDSSYNSPLHF. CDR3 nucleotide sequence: TGTGCCAGCAGCTTCGACAGCAGTTATAATTCACCCCTCCACTTT.